One and the same sample provided the 30 T cell receptor beta chains below, sequenced in a study of cytomegalovirus exposure and HLA in healthy donors. PCR amplification relied on 60 Vbeta primers (plus 13 Jbeta primers). The protocol was immunoSEQ multiplex PCR, while the TCRdb copy is restricted to in-frame clones and leaves out a portion. Of 120,000 to 150,000 clones listed, more than 60% are singletons. The sample taken for sequencing was PBMCs. The receptors derive from a female donor in good health and CMV-seronegative.

The V call is TRBV11-3, the J call TRBJ1-1; unclear D gene. V was trimmed by 3 bases and J by 6 bases, leaving 8 bases between them. Per the germline V gene, CDR1 is SGHNT and CDR2 is YENEEA. This CDR3 contains 12 residues. The CDR3 here is CASSFSGSEAFF. The CDR3 DNA reads TGTGCCAGCAGCTTCAGCGGATCTGAAGCTTTCTTT. Full variable domain (rest looked up from reference TRBV11-3 and TRBJ1-1): EAGVVQSPRYKIIEKKQPVAFWCNPISGHNTLYWYLQNLGQGPELLIRYENEEAVDDSQLPKDRFSAERLKGVDSTLKIQPAELGDSAVYLCASSFSGSEAFFGQGTRLTVV.

The chain is built from TRBV7-6 and TRBJ1-2, with 9 nucleotides matching TRBD1. V shed 5 bases and J 2 bases; nucleotides not matched to a gene: 6. Germline V gene lookup returns CDR1 SGHVS and CDR2 FNYEAQ. This CDR3 is built from 15 residues. The CDR3 bases are TGTGCCAGCAGCCTGGGACAGGGATGGAACTATGGCTACACCTTC. Encoded protein: CASSLGQGWNYGYTF.

This clone was seen a handful of times. The gene calls are TRBV2 and TRBJ2-1, with TRBD2 matching over 10 bases. The trim removed 10 bases at V and 4 bases at J, leaving 10 bases unmatched. Germline V gene data show CDR1 as SNHLY and CDR2 as FYNNEI. The CDR3 consists of 15 residues. In nucleotides, the CDR3 is TGTGCCATACCCCCCAGGACTAGCGGTTACAATGAGCAGTTCTTC. Translated, it gives CAIPPRTSGYNEQFF.

The chain is built from TRBV12-1 and TRBJ1-1. TRBV12-1 is described as a pseudogene. The CDR3 has 15 amino acids. The CDR3 bases are TGTGCCAGCAGCTTTGGGTGCGGGCAGGCTACCATGGCTTTCTTT. Translation gives CASSFGCGQATMAFF.

The genes are TRBV29-1 and TRBJ2-1; 7 bases are a match to TRBD1. V was clipped by 3 bases and J by 6 bases; unmatched bases: 11. Germline assignment: CDR1 SQVTM and CDR2 ANQGSEA. CDR3 length: 15 residues. In nucleotides, the CDR3 is TGCAGCGTTGATGAGGGGGCGGCGGTTTTCAATGAGCAGTTCTTC. Translated, it gives CSVDEGAAVFNEQFF.

This clone occurred a few times. The chain couples TRBV10-2 to TRBJ1-1; TRBD1 might be the D (5 bases). The CDR3 runs 14 residues. V dropped 3 bases and J dropped 7 bases, with 15 bases sitting between them. CDR1 is WSHSY, CDR2 SAAADI, per germline. CDR3 in amino acids: CASSDQGSQGEAFF. The CDR3 nucleotides are TGCGCCAGCAGTGATCAAGGGTCGCAGGGTGAAGCTTTCTTT.

V usage is TRBV19 and J usage is TRBJ1-1; 8 positions agree with TRBD1. CDR1 is LNHDA and CDR2 is SQIVND in the germline V gene (reference sequence). The CDR3 loop spans 16 amino acids. The junction had 9 bases not matched to a gene; V was cut back by 6 bases and J by 0 bases. The CDR3 spells CASSMPGGAVNTEAFF. In DNA, the CDR3 is TGTGCCAGTAGCATGCCAGGGGGCGCGGTGAACACTGAAGCTTTCTTT.

This chain uses TRBV4-1 with TRBJ2-4; no firm D call. Germline V gives CDR1 MGHRA, CDR2 YSYEKL. V lost 2 bases to trimming and J lost 0 bases, with 8 bases between them. CDR3 size: 15 residues. The DNA for the CDR3 is TGCGCCAGCAGCCAACCAGGCATAGCCAAAAACATTCAGTACTTC. It yields the protein CASSQPGIAKNIQYF.

The chain carries TRBV19 and TRBJ1-2; possible D gene TRBD1, 6 bases. V lost 7 bases and J lost 4, with 16 bases in between. Germline V gene data show CDR1 as LNHDA and CDR2 as SQIVND (reference sequence). The CDR3 is 14 amino acids. In DNA, the CDR3 is TGTGCCAGTACAACCCAACAGGGTGCCTATGGCTACACCTTC. Amino acid sequence: CASTTQQGAYGYTF.

The J gene is TRBJ2-3, the V gene TRBV4-1; D is uncertain. Trimming shortened V by 0 bases and J by 0 bases, and 16 bases separated the two germline ends. The CDR3 has 18 amino acids. CDR1 and CDR2 from the germline V gene are MGHRA and YSYEKL. The CDR3 here is CASSQDGTGRPSTDTQYF. The CDR3, as DNA: TGCGCCAGCAGCCAAGACGGAACGGGTCGCCCTAGCACAGATACGCAGTATTTT.

Note on this clone: Other DNA variants within this sample encode the same CDR3. This sequence joins TRBV27 and TRBJ1-1; D ambiguous. This CDR3 comprises 13 residues. In germline, CDR1 is MNHEY, CDR2 SMNVEV (reference sequence). V lost 2 bases, J lost 1 base, and 5 bases lay in between. CDR3 DNA: TGTGCCAGCAGTTTAGCGGGGAACACTGAAGCTTTCTTT. Protein: CASSLAGNTEAFF.

The CDR3 nucleotides are TGCGCCAGCAGCTTGGGGCAGGGGGCGAGTAACTATGGCTACACCTTC. Its translation: CASSLGQGASNYGYTF. The chain has TRBV5-1 and TRBJ1-2; 8 bases map to TRBD1. This CDR3 is 16 amino acids long. CDR1 is SGHRS and CDR2 is YFSETQ in the germline V gene. V lost 0 bases to trimming and J lost 1 base; unmatched junction nucleotides: 5.

The J gene is TRBJ2-3, the V gene TRBV7-9, with a possible D match to TRBD1 (5 bases). With 1 base removed from V and 2 bases from J, the gap between germline ends came to 13 bases. This CDR3 spans 16 amino acids. Germline CDR1 and CDR2: SEHNR and FQNEAQ (reference sequence). The CDR3 DNA reads as TGTGCCAGCAGCTTAGTGATGACAGCCAACACAGATACGCAGTATTTT. As protein: CASSLVMTANTDTQYF.

The chain carries TRBV6-5 and TRBJ1-1; 10 bases map to TRBD1. CDR1 MNHEY and CDR2 SVGAGI come from the germline V gene. The CDR3 runs to 16 residues. J was trimmed by 5 bases and V by 4 bases; bases with no gene match: 10. CDR3: CASSLGTGVSRTEAFF. CDR3 DNA sequence: TGTGCCAGCAGTTTGGGGACAGGGGTAAGTCGGACTGAAGCTTTCTTT.

V is TRBV18 and J is TRBJ2-7; weak D call: TRBD2 (6 bases). The CDR3 has 17 amino acids. V lost 3 bases and J lost 2, with 20 bases in between. Germline V CDR1 and CDR2: KGHSH, LQKENI. CDR3 residues: CASSPWGVGGVAYEQYF. In nucleotides, the CDR3 is TGTGCCAGCTCACCGTGGGGGGTCGGCGGGGTAGCCTACGAGCAGTACTTC.

The gene calls are TRBV19 and TRBJ1-2; D not certain. The V gene lost 6 bases and the J gene lost 4 bases, with 15 bases spanning the gap. The CDR3 runs 14 residues. CDR1 and CDR2 from the germline V gene are LNHDA and SQIVND (reference sequence). DNA for the CDR3: TGTGCCAGTAGAATCCTCGATAGAGGCTATGGCTACACCTTC. Protein: CASRILDRGYGYTF.

This rearrangement joins TRBV2 to TRBJ1-2, with D perhaps matching TRBD1 (5 bases). The CDR3 totals 15 residues. CDR1 and CDR2 (germline): SNHLY, FYNNEI. V was shortened by 3 bases and J by 2 bases, with 13 bases between the two germline ends. CDR3 loop: CASSDMTVGNYGYTF. CDR3 sequence (DNA): TGTGCCAGCAGTGATATGACAGTAGGCAACTATGGCTACACCTTC.

This clone has only one observation. The gene calls are TRBV28 and TRBJ1-2; weak D call: TRBD1 (6 bases). Trimming removed 7 bases at V and 1 base at J, with 13 bases between. The CDR3 is 14 amino acids. Germline lookup yields CDR1 MDHEN and CDR2 SYDVKM. CDR3 in DNA: TGTGCCAGCACCATAGGGGGTGGTAACTATGGCTACACCTTC. This translates into CASTIGGGNYGYTF.

This clone has just one count. The chain has TRBV6-5 and TRBJ2-3; D might be TRBD1 (5 bases). Trimming took off 5 bases at V and 2 bases at J, with 14 bases between the two ends. CDR1 is MNHEY and CDR2 is SVGAGI in the germline V gene. The CDR3 is made up of 15 amino acids. CDR3 DNA: TGTGCCAGCAGTATAGACAGCCGTCCCACAGATACGCAGTATTTT. Translating gives CASSIDSRPTDTQYF.

This chain links TRBV14 with TRBJ1-1, with D tentatively TRBD1 (5 bases). The CDR3 runs 15 residues. The V end lost 4 bases, the J end lost 2 bases, and 14 bases lay between the germline ends. Germline V lookup: CDR1 SGHDN, CDR2 FVKESK. The CDR3 bases are TGTGCCAGCAGCCCCACAGGCGGGGGAAACACTGAAGCTTTCTTT. Residues: CASSPTGGGNTEAFF.

The rearrangement uses TRBV7-2 and TRBJ2-1; 10 positions match TRBD2. Germline CDR1 SGHTA, CDR2 FQGNSA. The CDR3 has 16 amino acids. V lost 5 bases and J lost 6; bases outside the gene matches: 10. The CDR3 DNA sequence: TGTGCCAGCAGCCCAATTAGCGGGGGGAATATCAATGAGCAGTTCTTC. Translation: CASSPISGGNINEQFF.

This clone was detected only once. The CDR3 DNA follows: TGTGCCAGCAGCAGGGGGACAGTGGGTAGTTCACCCCTCCACTTT. It is translated as CASSRGTVGSSPLHF. V gene TRBV7-8 combines with J gene TRBJ1-6; 7 nucleotides agree with TRBD1. CDR1 and CDR2 (germline): SGHVS, FQNEAQ. The CDR3 covers 15 residues. Trimming took 5 bases from V and 9 from J; bases not matched to a gene: 10.

This clone was observed a few times. The chain is built from TRBV5-5 and TRBJ2-1; 7 nucleotides align to TRBD1. The CDR3 is 13 residues long. The germline V gene encodes CDR1 SGHKS and CDR2 YYEKEE (reference sequence). Trimming took 4 bases from V and 4 from J; bases not matched to a gene: 2. CDR3 sequence reads: CASSGTEYNEQFF. For the CDR3, the DNA is TGTGCCAGCAGCGGGACAGAGTACAATGAGCAGTTCTTC.

The DNA of the CDR3 is TGTGCCAGCAGTTCAAACCCTCCCGGGACAGGGACGAATGAGCAGTTCTTC. Protein product: CASSSNPPGTGTNEQFF. The chain joins TRBV28 to TRBJ2-1; 9 positions agree with TRBD1. The V and J ends lost 4 bases and 7 bases, in that order; junction bases with no gene match: 14. Germline CDR1 and CDR2: MDHEN and SYDVKM. The CDR3 has 17 residues. Drawing the rest from reference TRBV28 and TRBJ2-1, the complete variable domain is DVKVTQSSRYLVKRTGEKVFLECVQDMDHENMFWYRQDPGLGLRLIYFSYDVKMKEKGDIPEGYSVSREKKERFSLILESASTNQTSMYLCASSSNPPGTGTNEQFFGPGTRLTVL.

This chain connects TRBV11-2 to TRBJ2-1, with TRBD1 matching 11 bases. This CDR3 spans 15 amino acids. The V gene end was trimmed by 4 bases and the J gene end by 3 bases; junction bases not matched to a gene: 2. From germline, CDR1 is SGHAT and CDR2 FQNNGV. CDR3 in DNA: TGTGCCAGCAGCTCGGGACAGGGGGGCTACAATGAGCAGTTCTTC. Protein product: CASSSGQGGYNEQFF.

V is TRBV19 and J is TRBJ2-5, with 8 bases aligning to TRBD1. Losses at the gene ends were 3 bases for V and 2 bases for J; bases not matched to a gene: 5. The CDR3 loop spans 15 amino acids. Germline CDR1 and CDR2: LNHDA and SQIVND (reference sequence). CDR3 loop: CASSIGTGGQETQYF. The CDR3 DNA follows: TGTGCCAGTAGTATTGGGACAGGAGGACAAGAGACCCAGTACTTC.

The V gene is TRBV7-6, the J gene TRBJ1-2; 7 bases map to TRBD1. The CDR3 runs to 16 residues. Germline CDR1 is SGHVS and CDR2 is FNYEAQ. The V gene end was trimmed by 2 bases and the J gene end by 6 bases; junction bases not matched to a gene: 12. The CDR3 bases are TGTGCCAGCAGCTTATTCTTCCGGGACAGAGATAATGGCTACACCTTC. It is translated as CASSLFFRDRDNGYTF.

The genes are TRBV9 and TRBJ2-1; 9 bases are shared with TRBD2. V gave up 4 bases and J gave up 6 bases; unmatched junction bases: 8. There are 15 residues in the CDR3. The germline CDR1 and CDR2 sequences are SGDLS and YYNGEE. The DNA for the CDR3 is TGTGCCAGCAGCCTCCGAGGGGGACTAGCCAATGAGCAGTTCTTC. This codes for CASSLRGGLANEQFF. Filled out from reference TRBV9 and TRBJ2-1, the complete variable domain reads DSGVTQTPKHLITATGQRVTLRCSPRSGDLSVYWYQQSLDQGLQFLIQYYNGEERAKGNILERFSAQQFPDLHSELNLSSLELGDSALYFCASSLRGGLANEQFFGPGTRLTVL.

The genes are TRBV18 and TRBJ1-3; D unresolved. From germline, CDR1 is KGHSH and CDR2 LQKENI. The CDR3 has 12 residues. Trimming took off 4 bases at V and 8 bases at J, with 9 bases between the two ends. The CDR3 spells CASSLPADTIYF. CDR3 bases: TGTGCCAGCTCACTCCCCGCGGACACCATATATTTT.

CDR3 residues: CASRRGPGRGNTEAFF. The CDR3 coding sequence is TGTGCCAGCAGACGAGGACCGGGGCGGGGGAACACTGAAGCTTTCTTT. The chain combines TRBV7-2 with TRBJ1-1; D is possibly TRBD1 (5 bases). The CDR3 spans 16 residues. V was cut by 6 bases and J by 1 base, with 18 bases left in between. Germline CDR1 and CDR2: SGHTA and FQGNSA.